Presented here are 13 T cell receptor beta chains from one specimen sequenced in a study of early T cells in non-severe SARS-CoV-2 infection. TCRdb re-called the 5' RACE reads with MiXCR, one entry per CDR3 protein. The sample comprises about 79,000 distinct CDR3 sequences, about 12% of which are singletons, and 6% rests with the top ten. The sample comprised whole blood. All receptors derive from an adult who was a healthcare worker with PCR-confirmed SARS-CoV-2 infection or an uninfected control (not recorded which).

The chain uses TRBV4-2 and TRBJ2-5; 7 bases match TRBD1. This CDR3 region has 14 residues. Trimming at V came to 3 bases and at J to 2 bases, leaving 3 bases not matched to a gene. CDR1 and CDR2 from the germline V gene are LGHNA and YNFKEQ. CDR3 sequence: CASSQGTEQETQYF. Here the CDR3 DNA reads TGTGCCAGCAGCCAGGGGACAGAACAAGAGACCCAGTACTTC.

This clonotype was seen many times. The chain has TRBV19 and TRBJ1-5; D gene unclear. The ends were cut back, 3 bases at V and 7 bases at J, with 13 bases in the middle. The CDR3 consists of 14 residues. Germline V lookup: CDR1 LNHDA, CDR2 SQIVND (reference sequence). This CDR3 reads CASSIRSGRQPQHF. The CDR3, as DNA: TGTGCCAGTAGTATCAGATCTGGACGGCAGCCCCAGCATTTT. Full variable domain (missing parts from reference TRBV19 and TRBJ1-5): DGGITQSPKYLFRKEGQNVTLSCEQNLNHDAMYWYRQDPGQGLRLIYYSQIVNDFQKGDIAEGYSVSREKKESFPLTVTSAQKNPTAFYLCASSIRSGRQPQHFGDGTRLSIL.

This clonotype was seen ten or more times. The CDR3 DNA sequence: TGCAGTGCTAGAGACCCGAACAGGGGGGGAGAGACCCAGTACTTC. Translation: CSARDPNRGGETQYF. The V call is TRBV20-1, the J call TRBJ2-5; a weak D match, TRBD1 (8 bases). Germline CDR1 and CDR2: DFQATT and SNEGSKA (reference sequence). The ends were cut back, 0 bases at V and 4 bases at J, with 15 bases in the middle. This CDR3 has 15 residues.

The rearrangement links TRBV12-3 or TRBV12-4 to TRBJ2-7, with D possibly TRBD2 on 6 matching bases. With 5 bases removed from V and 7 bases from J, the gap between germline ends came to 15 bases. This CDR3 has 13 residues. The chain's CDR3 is CASSIRESREQYF. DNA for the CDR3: TGTGCCAGCAGTATTCGGGAGTCACGGGAGCAGTACTTC.

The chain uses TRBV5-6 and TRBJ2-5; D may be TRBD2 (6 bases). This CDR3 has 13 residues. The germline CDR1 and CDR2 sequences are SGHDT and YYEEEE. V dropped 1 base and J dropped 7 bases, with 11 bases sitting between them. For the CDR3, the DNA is TGTGCCAGCAGCTTGAAGGAGGAGGGGACCCAGTACTTC. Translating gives CASSLKEEGTQYF. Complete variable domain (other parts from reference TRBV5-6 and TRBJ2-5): DAGVTQSPTHLIKTRGQQVTLRCSPKSGHDTVSWYQQALGQGPQFIFQYYEEEERQRGNFPDRFSGHQFPNYSSELNVNALLLGDSALYLCASSLKEEGTQYFGPGTRLLVL.

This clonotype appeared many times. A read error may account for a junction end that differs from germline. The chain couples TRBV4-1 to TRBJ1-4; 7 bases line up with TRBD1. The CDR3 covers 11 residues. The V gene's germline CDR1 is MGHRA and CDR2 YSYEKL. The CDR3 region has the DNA TGCGCCAGCAGCCAAGTATTGCCGACAGGGTTT. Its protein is CASSQVLPTGF.

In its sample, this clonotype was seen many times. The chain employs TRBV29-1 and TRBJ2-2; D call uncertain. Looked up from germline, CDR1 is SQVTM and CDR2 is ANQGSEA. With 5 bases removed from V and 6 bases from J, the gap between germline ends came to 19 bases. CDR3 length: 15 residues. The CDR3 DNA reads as TGCAGCGTTTCGTTGCGCCAGCTTGGGTCCGGGGAGCTGTTTTTT. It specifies CSVSLRQLGSGELFF.

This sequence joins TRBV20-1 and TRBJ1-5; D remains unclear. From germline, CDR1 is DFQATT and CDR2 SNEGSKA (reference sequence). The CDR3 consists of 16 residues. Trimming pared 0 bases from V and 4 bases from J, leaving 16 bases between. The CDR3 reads CSARDTRTSPNQPQHF. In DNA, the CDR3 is TGCAGTGCTAGAGACACGAGGACTTCGCCGAATCAGCCCCAGCATTTT.

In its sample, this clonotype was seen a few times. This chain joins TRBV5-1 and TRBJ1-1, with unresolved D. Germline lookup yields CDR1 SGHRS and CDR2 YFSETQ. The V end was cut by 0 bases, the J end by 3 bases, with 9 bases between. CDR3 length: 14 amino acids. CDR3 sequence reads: CASSLGGFYTEAFF. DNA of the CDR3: TGCGCCAGCAGCTTGGGGGGATTCTACACTGAAGCTTTCTTT.

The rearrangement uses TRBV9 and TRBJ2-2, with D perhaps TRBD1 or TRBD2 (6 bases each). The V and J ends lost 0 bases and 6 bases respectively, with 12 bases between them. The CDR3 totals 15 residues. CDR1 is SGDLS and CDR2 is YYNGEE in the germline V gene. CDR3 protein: CASSVGAGEAGELFF. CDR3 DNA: TGTGCCAGCAGCGTAGGGGCAGGGGAGGCCGGGGAGCTGTTTTTT.

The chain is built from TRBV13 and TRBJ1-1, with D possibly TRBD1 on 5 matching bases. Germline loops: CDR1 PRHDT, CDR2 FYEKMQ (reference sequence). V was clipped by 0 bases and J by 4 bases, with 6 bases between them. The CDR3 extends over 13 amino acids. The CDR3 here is CASSLGQATEAFF. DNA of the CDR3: TGTGCCAGCAGCTTAGGACAGGCCACTGAAGCTTTCTTT.

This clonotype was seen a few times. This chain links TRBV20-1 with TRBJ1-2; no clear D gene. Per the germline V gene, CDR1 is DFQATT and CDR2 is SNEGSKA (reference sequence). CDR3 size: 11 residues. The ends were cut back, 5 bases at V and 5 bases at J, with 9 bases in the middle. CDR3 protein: CSAPIGYGYTF. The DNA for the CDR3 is TGCAGTGCTCCTATCGGGTATGGCTACACCTTC.

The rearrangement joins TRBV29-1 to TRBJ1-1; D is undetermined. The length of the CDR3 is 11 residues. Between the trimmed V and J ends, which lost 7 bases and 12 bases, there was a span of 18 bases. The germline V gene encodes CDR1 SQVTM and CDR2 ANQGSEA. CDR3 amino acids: CSAELARETFF. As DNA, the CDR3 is TGCAGCGCCGAGCTTGCCCGGGAAACTTTCTTT.